The sequence of this TCR beta chain was determined in a study of siplizumab effects on memory and regulatory T cells. The germline CDR1 and CDR2 sequences are LGHNA and YSLEER. The CDR3 sequence is 14 residues long. Deletions cut 0 bases from V and 8 bases from J, with 13 bases between. Assays were performed on approximately 1.1 x 10^5 TCR templates per sample. Here immunoSEQ multiplex PCR was the method, and the copy in TCRdb shows in-frame clones only, minus some. In the table there are tens of thousands of clones, 93% of which are singletons. Sequenced sample: CD8+ T cells sorted from blood. The chain carries TRBV4-3 and TRBJ1-2; no clear D gene. This sequence was found in a human donor in good health. The chain's CDR3 is CASSQDRDDQGYTF. DNA for the CDR3: TGCGCCAGCAGCCAAGACCGAGACGATCAAGGCTACACCTTC.